A selection of T cell receptor beta chains follows, all from one sample in a study of regulatory T cells in long-lasting Graves disease. TCRdb fed the multiplex PCR reads into MiXCR, producing one record per CDR3 protein. The repertoire holds 650,000 to 850,000 distinct CDR3 sequences, with approximately 29% as singletons. The sample here was peripheral blood mononuclear cells (PBMCs), taken when the disease was refractory, from a patient treated with antithyroid drugs. The origin of the receptors is a female donor with Graves disease. The conserved cysteine and the conserved F or W are not part of the CDR3 here. Size is omitted from some rows. Given values are once, few, many or a class for expanded clones.

abundance	len	v_gene	j_gene	CDR3aa
.	9	TRBV10-2	TRBJ1-1	ASSDPVEAF
.	13	TRBV10-1	TRBJ2-7	ASVLGRNPSYEQY
.	14	TRBV7-9	TRBJ2-2	ASSLGQMANTGELF
.	12	TRBV20-1	TRBJ1-2	SAQGGGLGYGYT
few	14	TRBV7-9	TRBJ2-2	ASSIGLAENTGELF
few	13	TRBV28	TRBJ1-5	ASNPPQGMVQPQH
few	11	TRBV3-1	TRBJ2-5	ASSLSSATAQY
.	12	TRBV6-2/TRBV6-3	TRBJ1-4	ASSYSHRVEKLF
.	14	TRBV12-3/TRBV12-4	TRBJ2-7	ASSFGAGGPDYEQY
few	14	TRBV20-1	TRBJ2-7	SARPEQAGELGEQY
many	14	TRBV6-5	TRBJ1-2	ASSYSRRAAYYGYT
.	13	TRBV10-3	TRBJ1-1	AISDPGTKNTEAF
.	11	TRBV29-1	TRBJ2-7	SAAKGGSYEQY
.	11	TRBV6-9	TRBJ2-5	ASSFISQETQY
.	13	TRBV5-5	TRBJ1-4	ASSLIRAAGEKLF
few	11	TRBV18	TRBJ2-7	ASSHWTGSKQY
few	9	TRBV20-1	TRBJ1-2	SPKLGAGYT
many	11	TRBV29-1	TRBJ2-7	SVKWQGTSEQY
.	13	TRBV19	TRBJ2-2	ASSRDRRNTGELF
few	13	TRBV20-1	TRBJ1-1	SANPSERVNTEAF
.	14	TRBV3-1	TRBJ1-1	ASSQVVPATGTEAF
once	11	TRBV9	TRBJ2-1	ASSVGGISEQF
.	13	TRBV7-9	TRBJ1-5	ASSFGSGVNQPQH
many	11	TRBV20-1	TRBJ1-5	SARDRGGQPQH
few	12	TRBV24-1	TRBJ1-5	ATSDSRYNQPQH
.	11	TRBV28	TRBJ1-1	ASSSRMNTGAF
.	12	TRBV7-7	TRBJ2-5	ASSLVGAGETQY
.	11	TRBV12-3/TRBV12-4	TRBJ1-1	ASSGMRDTEAF
.	13	TRBV19	TRBJ2-7	ASSKSGQGAYEQY
.	10	TRBV6-4	TRBJ2-5	ASSPGDVTQY
few	10	TRBV6-1	TRBJ1-2	ASSRGGDGYT
.	13	TRBV14	TRBJ2-7	ASSHVAGPPYEQY
.	11	TRBV3-1	TRBJ2-5	ASSQGGAETQY
many	12	TRBV11-2	TRBJ2-5	ASSLAGITKTQY
.	13	TRBV19	TRBJ1-5	ASSIPRRDNQPQH
.	11	TRBV6-1	TRBJ1-2	ASIRGVRYGYT
.	11	TRBV13	TRBJ1-1	ASARGENTEAF
.	11	TRBV28	TRBJ2-7	ASSPLSGYEQY
.	13	TRBV2	TRBJ2-1	ASRATSRSMGEQF
few	15	TRBV7-8	TRBJ1-5	ASSLARDWGRSQPQH
.	12	TRBV27	TRBJ2-3	ASSLTQGADTQY
.	11	TRBV2	TRBJ2-3	ASSEAEAGTQY
few	10	TRBV28	TRBJ1-5	ASRTGWQPQH
.	13	TRBV19	TRBJ2-1	ASSIAPDRGNEQF
many	11	TRBV12-3/TRBV12-4	TRBJ2-7	ASSPAHRGKAG
.	13	TRBV12-3/TRBV12-4	TRBJ2-4	ASSLGELAKNIQY
.	12	TRBV7-9	TRBJ2-7	ASSERDSRTGQY
few	12	TRBV18	TRBJ1-4	ASSPSVNNEKLF
many	13	TRBV11-2	TRBJ2-7	ASSLGLAATYEQY
few	13	TRBV9	TRBJ1-1	ASSVSQQMNTEAF
few	12	TRBV5-4	TRBJ1-1	ASSLPGGTTEAF